This is a list of T cell receptor beta chains from one sample in a study of T cell responses to AZD1222 COVID-19 vaccine. Data came from immunoSEQ multiplex PCR; TCRdb stores just in-frame clones and leaves some out. The repertoire includes about 110,000 clones, around nine tenths of them detected once, and 20% to 25% sits in the top ten. Source: peripheral blood, taken on day 0 of AZD1222 vaccination. Receptors were obtained from an adult in good health. CDR3s include the opening cysteine and the closing phenylalanine or tryptophan. Each record gives: J gene, V gene, CDR3 protein.

>TRBJ2-1|TRBV7-2
CASSLGFRGASYNEQFF
>TRBJ2-1|TRBV6-4
CASSMDRNNEQFF
>TRBJ1-3|TRBV3-1/TRBV3-2
CASQSQTVSGNTIYF
>TRBJ2-7|TRBV4-1
CASSQDMQTGATYEQYF
>TRBJ1-2|TRBV27
CASSTERGGIYGYTF
>TRBJ2-1|TRBV5-5
CASSLEDSLAAGQFF
>TRBJ1-1|TRBV5-1
CASSAEGWAEAFF
>TRBJ2-7|TRBV5-4
CASSSDYYSYEQYF
>TRBJ2-7|TRBV6-1
CASSDRRVPTWEQYF
>TRBJ1-2|TRBV3-1/TRBV3-2
CASSGNYGYTF
>TRBJ1-1|TRBV6-2/TRBV6-3
CASSSGKVTEAFF
>TRBJ1-5|TRBV7-8
CASSSGQKNQPQHF
>TRBJ1-4|TRBV5-4
CASSFLGTNEKLFF
>TRBJ2-7|TRBV7-6
CASSLRWGLVRDEQYF
>TRBJ1-5|TRBV9
CASSPGWRGNQPQHF
>TRBJ2-1|TRBV27
CATLSAGGGASYNEQFF
>TRBJ1-2|TRBV19
CASSIVAWGTGAYGYTF
>TRBJ1-6|TRBV18
CASSLRQEGSPLHF
>TRBJ1-6|TRBV11-1
CASSSGTVLANSPLHF
>TRBJ1-1|TRBV19
CASSMTRNTEAFF
>TRBJ2-2|TRBV27
CASSFAGELFF
>TRBJ1-2|TRBV12-3/TRBV12-4
CASSLGESGYTF
>TRBJ1-2|TRBV18
CASSPTGGFGGYTF
>TRBJ1-3|TRBV10-3
CAISVGRTSSGNTIYF
>TRBJ1-2|TRBV13
CASSLGSRDTYYGYTF
>TRBJ1-2|TRBV29-1
CSVKPQRAGVYGYTF
>TRBJ1-5|TRBV30
CAWSAGGGNQPQHF
>TRBJ2-5|TRBV7-9
CASSSPTGPETQYF
>TRBJ1-1|TRBV6-5
CASSYGGQGGTEAFF
>TRBJ2-2|TRBV27
CASSLARVTGELFF
>TRBJ1-4|TRBV5-1
CASSPQVWGAGEKLFF
>TRBJ2-7|TRBV15
CATTPGWGYEQYF
>TRBJ2-7|TRBV2
CASSDPGQGSYEQYF
>TRBJ1-2|TRBV4-3
CASSQEYHTNYGYTF
>TRBJ1-4|TRBV27
CASSARDRANNEKLFF
>TRBJ2-6|TRBV4-3
CASSQDYGLISGANVLTF
>TRBJ2-5|TRBV4-1
CASSSDPNQETQYF
>TRBJ2-1|TRBV4-1
CASSQGMGAASYNEQFF
>TRBJ1-2|TRBV11-2
CASSPFQAGYGYTF
>TRBJ1-3|TRBV19
CASVRDRGAGGAGNTIYF
>TRBJ1-3|TRBV7-6
CASSLGTGEGDVDGNTIYF
>TRBJ2-1|TRBV27
CASTRGTSGDGEQFF
>TRBJ2-3|TRBV7-6
CASSLGRTGGTDTQYF
>TRBJ2-3|TRBV28
CASSLGAGGVTNTQYF
>TRBJ2-2|TRBV5-4
CASSLPRRTGGELFF
>TRBJ2-7|TRBV7-2
CASSSTPGLGEQYF
>TRBJ2-7|TRBV7-9
CASSTQEYEQYF
>TRBJ2-3|TRBV19
CASSIFGDVSTDTQYF
>TRBJ2-6|TRBV4-3
CASSPSGQWSLSGANVLTF
>TRBJ2-7|TRBV18
CASSPAGETGEQYF
>TRBJ2-7|TRBV7-9
CASSLGDRGVSYEQYF
>TRBJ1-3|TRBV7-9
CASSLGTNWPNTIYF
>TRBJ2-2|TRBV18
CASSPINIATGMGTGELFF